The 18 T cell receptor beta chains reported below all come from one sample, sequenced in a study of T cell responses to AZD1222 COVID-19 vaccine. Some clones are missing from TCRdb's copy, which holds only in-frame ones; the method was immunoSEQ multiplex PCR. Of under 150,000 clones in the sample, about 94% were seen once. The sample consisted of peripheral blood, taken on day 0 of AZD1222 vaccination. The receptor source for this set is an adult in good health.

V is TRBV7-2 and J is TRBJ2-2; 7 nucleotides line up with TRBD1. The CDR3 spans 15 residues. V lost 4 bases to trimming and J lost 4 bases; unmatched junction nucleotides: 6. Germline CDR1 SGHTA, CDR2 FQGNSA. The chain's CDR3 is CASSSGQAGTGELFF. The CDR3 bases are TGTGCCAGCAGCTCCGGACAGGCGGGCACCGGGGAGCTGTTTTTT. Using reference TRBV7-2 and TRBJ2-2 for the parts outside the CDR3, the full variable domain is GAGVSQSPSNKVTEKGKDVELRCDPISGHTALYWYRQSLGQGLEFLIYFQGNSAPDKSGLPSDRFSAERTGGSVSTLTIQRTQQEDSAVYLCASSSGQAGTGELFFGEGSRLTVL.

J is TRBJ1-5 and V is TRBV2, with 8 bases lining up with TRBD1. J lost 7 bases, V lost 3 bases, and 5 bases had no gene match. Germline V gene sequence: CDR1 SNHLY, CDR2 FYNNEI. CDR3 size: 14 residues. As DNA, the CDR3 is TGTGCCAGCAGTGAGGACAGGGTCGGGCAGCCCCAGCATTTT. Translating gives CASSEDRVGQPQHF.

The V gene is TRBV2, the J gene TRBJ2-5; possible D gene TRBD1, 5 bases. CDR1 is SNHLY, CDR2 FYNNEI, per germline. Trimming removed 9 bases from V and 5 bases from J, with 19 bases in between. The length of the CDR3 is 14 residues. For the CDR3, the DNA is TGTGCCAGTTTACTCCAGGGATTCGGCGAGACCCAGTACTTC. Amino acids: CASLLQGFGETQYF.

The CDR3 loop reads CASSPRWPEAYNEQFF. Here the CDR3 DNA reads TGCGCCAGCAGCCCCCGGTGGCCGGAGGCGTACAATGAGCAGTTCTTC. V and J are TRBV4-1 and TRBJ2-1; tentative D call: TRBD2 (5 bases). The germline V gene encodes CDR1 MGHRA and CDR2 YSYEKL. V lost 4 bases to trimming and J lost 4 bases, with 17 bases between them. CDR3 size: 16 residues.

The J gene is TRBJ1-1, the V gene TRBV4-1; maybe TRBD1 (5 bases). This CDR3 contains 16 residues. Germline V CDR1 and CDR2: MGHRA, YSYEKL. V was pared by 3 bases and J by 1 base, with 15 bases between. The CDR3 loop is CASSQVLGAQNTEAFF. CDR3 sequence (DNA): TGCGCCAGCAGCCAGGTATTAGGGGCGCAGAACACTGAAGCTTTCTTT.

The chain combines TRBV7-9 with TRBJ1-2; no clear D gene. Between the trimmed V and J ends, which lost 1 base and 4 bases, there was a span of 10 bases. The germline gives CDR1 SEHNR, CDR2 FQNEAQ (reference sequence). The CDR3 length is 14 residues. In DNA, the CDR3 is TGTGCCAGCAGCTTAGTAGGACGGATCTATGGCTACACCTTC. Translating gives CASSLVGRIYGYTF.

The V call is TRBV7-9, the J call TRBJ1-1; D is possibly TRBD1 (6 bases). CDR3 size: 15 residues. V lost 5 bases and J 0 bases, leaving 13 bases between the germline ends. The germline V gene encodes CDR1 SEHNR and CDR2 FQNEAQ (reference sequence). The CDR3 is CASSPGAGVNTEAFF. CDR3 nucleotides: TGTGCCAGCAGCCCAGGGGCAGGGGTGAACACTGAAGCTTTCTTT.

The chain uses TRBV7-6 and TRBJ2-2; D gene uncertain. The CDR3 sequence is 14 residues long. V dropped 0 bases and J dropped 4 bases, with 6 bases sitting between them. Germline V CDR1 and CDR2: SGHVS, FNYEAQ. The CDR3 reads CASSLAQRTGELFF. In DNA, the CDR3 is TGTGCCAGCAGCTTAGCGCAGCGCACCGGGGAGCTGTTTTTT.

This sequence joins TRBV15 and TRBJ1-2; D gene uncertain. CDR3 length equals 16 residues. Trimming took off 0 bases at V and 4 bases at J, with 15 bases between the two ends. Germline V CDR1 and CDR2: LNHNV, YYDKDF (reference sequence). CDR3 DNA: TGTGCCACCAGCAGAGATCTCTCCCTCTCTAGCTATGGCTACACCTTC. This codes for CATSRDLSLSSYGYTF.

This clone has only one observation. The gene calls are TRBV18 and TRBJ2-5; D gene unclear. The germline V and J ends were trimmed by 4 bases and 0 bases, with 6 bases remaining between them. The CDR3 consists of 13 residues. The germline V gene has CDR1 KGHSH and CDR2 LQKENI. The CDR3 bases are TGTGCCAGCTCACTATTGTACCAAGAGACCCAGTACTTC. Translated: CASSLLYQETQYF.

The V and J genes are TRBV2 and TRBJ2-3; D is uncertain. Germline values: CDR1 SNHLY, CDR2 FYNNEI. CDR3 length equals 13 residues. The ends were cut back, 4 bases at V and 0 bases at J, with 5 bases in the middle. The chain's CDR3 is CASSARSTDTQYF. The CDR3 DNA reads TGTGCCAGCAGTGCCCGAAGCACAGATACGCAGTATTTT.

The chain's CDR3 is CASSSTGEAGNTIYF. In nucleotides, the CDR3 is TGTGCCAGCAGCTCTACAGGGGAAGCTGGAAACACCATATATTTT. This chain connects TRBV7-3 to TRBJ1-3; 7 bases match TRBD1. From germline, CDR1 is SGHTA and CDR2 FQGTGA. V trimming: 4 bases; J trimming: 2 bases; junction bases outside the gene matches: 5. This CDR3 is built from 15 residues.

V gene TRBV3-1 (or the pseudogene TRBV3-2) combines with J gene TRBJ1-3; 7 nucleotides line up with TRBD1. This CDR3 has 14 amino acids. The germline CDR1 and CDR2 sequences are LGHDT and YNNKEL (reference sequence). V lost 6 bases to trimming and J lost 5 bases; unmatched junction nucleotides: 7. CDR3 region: CASRGQNARNTIYF. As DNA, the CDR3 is TGTGCCAGCAGGGGACAGAATGCTAGAAACACCATATATTTT.

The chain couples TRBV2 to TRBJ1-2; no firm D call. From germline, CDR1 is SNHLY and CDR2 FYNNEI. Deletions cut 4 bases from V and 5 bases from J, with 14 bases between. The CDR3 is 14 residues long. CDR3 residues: CASSVFGLGYGYTF. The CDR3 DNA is TGTGCCAGCAGTGTCTTTGGCCTGGGGTATGGCTACACCTTC.

CDR3 coding DNA: TGTGCCAGCAGCTCCTCGGGTAACTATGGCTACACCTTC. Translating it yields CASSSSGNYGYTF. The chain has TRBV5-6 and TRBJ1-2; D ambiguous. Trimming took 3 bases from V and 1 from J, leaving 7 bases between them. The CDR3 covers 13 residues. Germline CDR1 SGHDT, CDR2 YYEEEE.

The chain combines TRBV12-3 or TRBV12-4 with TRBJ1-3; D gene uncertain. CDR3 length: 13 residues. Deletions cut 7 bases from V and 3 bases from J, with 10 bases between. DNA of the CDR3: TGTGCCAGCACTTCGGGCAGTGGAAACACCATATATTTT. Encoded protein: CASTSGSGNTIYF.

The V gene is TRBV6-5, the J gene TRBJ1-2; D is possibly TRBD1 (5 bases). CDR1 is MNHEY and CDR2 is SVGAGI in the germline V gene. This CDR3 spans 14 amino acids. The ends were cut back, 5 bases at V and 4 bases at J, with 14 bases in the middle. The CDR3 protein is CASSNRQLGYGYTF. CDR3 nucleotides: TGTGCCAGCAGTAATAGACAGCTTGGCTATGGCTACACCTTC.

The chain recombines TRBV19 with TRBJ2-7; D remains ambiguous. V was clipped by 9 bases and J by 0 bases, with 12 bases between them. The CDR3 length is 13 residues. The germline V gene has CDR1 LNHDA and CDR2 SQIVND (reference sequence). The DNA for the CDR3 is TGTGCCAGCCGTCAGACAAGCTCCTACGAGCAGTACTTC. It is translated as CASRQTSSYEQYF.